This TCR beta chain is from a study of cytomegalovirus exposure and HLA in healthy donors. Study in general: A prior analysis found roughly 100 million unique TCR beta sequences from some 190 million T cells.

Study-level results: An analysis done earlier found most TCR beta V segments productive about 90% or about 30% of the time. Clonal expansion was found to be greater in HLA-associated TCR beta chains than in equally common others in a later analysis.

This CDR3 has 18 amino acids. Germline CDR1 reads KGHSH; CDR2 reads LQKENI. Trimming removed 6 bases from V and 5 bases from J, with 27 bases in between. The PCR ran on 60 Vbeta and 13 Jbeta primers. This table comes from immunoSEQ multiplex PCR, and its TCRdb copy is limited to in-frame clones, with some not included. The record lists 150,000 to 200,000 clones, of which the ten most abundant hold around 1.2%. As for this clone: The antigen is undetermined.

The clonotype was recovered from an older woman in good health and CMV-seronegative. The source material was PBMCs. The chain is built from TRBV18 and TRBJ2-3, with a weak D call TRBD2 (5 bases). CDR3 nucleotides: TGTGCCAGCTCCACCACCCTCGTCTTAGCTCGGGATAGAGATACGCAGTATTTT. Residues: CASSTTLVLARDRDTQYF.